A single sample gave rise to the 32 T cell receptor beta chains below, sequenced in a study of identical twins. Each CDR3 protein is one row after TCRdb ran MiXCR on the 5' RACE reads. The data show a few hundred thousand distinct CDR3 sequences, about 24% seen once. This sample also belongs to another study, concerning T cells expressing NK-cell markers.

The source material was CD4+ T cells sorted from blood. The source of these receptors is a woman aged 18-29 years in good health.

This clonotype occurred a few times. J is TRBJ1-1 and V is TRBV7-2; 10 nucleotides match TRBD1. V lost 1 base, J lost 10 bases, and 6 bases stayed unmatched. Germline CDR1 is SGHTA and CDR2 is FQGNSA. CDR3 size: 14 residues. As DNA, the CDR3 is TGTGCCAGCAGCTTAGGGGACAGGGGACTCGGAGCTTTCTTT. Amino acids: CASSLGDRGLGAFF.

V and J are TRBV4-2 and TRBJ2-2; D may be TRBD2 (6 bases). V lost 1 base, J lost 4 bases, and 16 bases lay in between. The germline CDR1 and CDR2 sequences are LGHNA and YNFKEQ. This CDR3 comprises 17 residues. CDR3 residues: CASSQGSLALATGELFF. The CDR3 DNA follows: TGTGCCAGCAGCCAAGGGTCCCTAGCGTTGGCCACCGGGGAGCTGTTTTTT.

The rearrangement uses TRBV11-2 and TRBJ2-1; 7 bases match TRBD2. CDR3 size: 16 residues. CDR1 is SGHAT, CDR2 FQNNGV, per germline. After removal of 6 bases from V and 4 bases from J, the junction contained 12 bases not matched to a gene. The CDR3 DNA reads TGTGCCAGCAGGGGAGGGACCGCCGTCTGGTACAATGAGCAGTTCTTC. This encodes CASRGGTAVWYNEQFF.

This clonotype came up a few times. The chain employs TRBV9 and TRBJ2-1; 9 bases line up with TRBD1. Germline CDR1 reads SGDLS; CDR2 reads YYNGEE. Losses at the gene ends were 3 bases for V and 6 bases for J; bases not matched to a gene: 7. The CDR3 has 15 residues. CDR3 protein: CASSGGGQGSNEQFF. In DNA, the CDR3 is TGTGCCAGCAGCGGGGGGGGACAGGGTAGCAATGAGCAGTTCTTC. The complete variable domain, with remaining parts taken from reference TRBV9 and TRBJ2-1, reads DSGVTQTPKHLITATGQRVTLRCSPRSGDLSVYWYQQSLDQGLQFLIQYYNGEERAKGNILERFSAQQFPDLHSELNLSSLELGDSALYFCASSGGGQGSNEQFFGPGTRLTVL.

In nucleotides, the CDR3 is TGCGCCAGCAGCCAAGATGCCAGGGATTTCATGTACGAGCAGTACTTC. Amino acids: CASSQDARDFMYEQYF. This chain joins TRBV4-3 and TRBJ2-7, with D possibly matching TRBD1 (5 bases). The CDR3 runs to 16 residues. V lost 0 bases, J lost 4 bases, and 16 bases lay in between. CDR1 and CDR2 from the germline V gene are LGHNA and YSLEER.

This clonotype was picked up a small number of times. The chain combines TRBV9 with TRBJ1-2, with 7 nucleotides matching TRBD1. This CDR3 spans 15 amino acids. Losses at the gene ends were 5 bases for V and 2 bases for J; bases not matched to a gene: 9. Germline V gene data show CDR1 as SGDLS and CDR2 as YYNGEE. CDR3 region: CASSPNSGGNYGYTF. As DNA, the CDR3 is TGTGCCAGCAGTCCTAATTCAGGGGGGAACTATGGCTACACCTTC.

The sample holds many counts of this clonotype. This chain uses TRBV4-2 with TRBJ1-6; 7 nucleotides line up with TRBD1. Trimming cost V 3 bases and J 11 bases; bases outside gene matches: 10. Germline lookup yields CDR1 LGHNA and CDR2 YNFKEQ. The CDR3 loop spans 15 amino acids. CDR3 residues: CASSQRGDSLTPLHF. The CDR3 DNA reads as TGTGCCAGCAGCCAGAGGGGGGACAGTCTTACACCCCTCCACTTT.

This clonotype was seen repeatedly, ten times or more. V gene TRBV7-2 combines with J gene TRBJ2-3; D uncertain. The germline V gene has CDR1 SGHTA and CDR2 FQGNSA. V shed 11 bases and J shed 0 bases, with 9 bases lying between them. CDR3 length: 12 amino acids. DNA for the CDR3: TGTGCCGTTCGACTGAGCACAGATACGCAGTATTTT. It specifies CAVRLSTDTQYF.

The chain couples TRBV6-5 to TRBJ2-3; 8 bases line up with TRBD2. CDR3 length equals 17 residues. CDR1 and CDR2 (germline): MNHEY, SVGAGI. V trimming: 0 bases; J trimming: 0 bases; junction bases outside the gene matches: 5. The CDR3 loop reads CASSYSPIAGSTDTQYF. CDR3 nucleotide sequence: TGTGCCAGCAGTTACTCACCCATAGCGGGGAGCACAGATACGCAGTATTTT.

The rearrangement links TRBV20-1 to TRBJ2-7, with 7 nucleotides matching TRBD2. In germline, CDR1 is DFQATT, CDR2 SNEGSKA (reference sequence). The V and J ends lost 5 bases and 3 bases, in that order; junction bases with no gene match: 1. This CDR3 region has 11 residues. CDR3 bases: TGCAGTGCTCCGGGAGGCTACGAGCAGTACTTC. It is translated as CSAPGGYEQYF.

This clonotype was observed a handful of times. V and J are TRBV11-2 and TRBJ1-3; D may be TRBD1 (6 bases). Germline CDR1 and CDR2: SGHAT and FQNNGV. Trimming removed 5 bases from V and 1 base from J, with 9 bases in between. CDR3 length equals 14 residues. Here the CDR3 DNA reads TGTGCCAGCAGCCCACAGGGATCTGGAAACACCATATATTTT. Its translation is CASSPQGSGNTIYF.

This clonotype has ten or more counts. This sequence joins TRBV27 and TRBJ2-5, with 8 bases identical to TRBD1. V dropped 6 bases and J dropped 2; count of bases not matched to a gene: 5. The germline CDR1 and CDR2 sequences are MNHEY and SMNVEV (reference sequence). The CDR3 loop spans 14 amino acids. CDR3 sequence (DNA): TGTGCCAGCAGACATGGGACAGGACAAGAGACCCAGTACTTC. Amino acids: CASRHGTGQETQYF.

This clonotype was seen a handful of times. This chain links TRBV19 with TRBJ2-3; D could derive from TRBD1 or TRBD2 (5 bases each). The length of the CDR3 is 13 residues. Germline V lookup: CDR1 LNHDA, CDR2 SQIVND (reference sequence). The V end lost 1 base, the J end lost 7 bases, and 9 bases lay between the germline ends. The CDR3 spells CASSIAGQNTQYF. The CDR3 DNA is TGTGCCAGTAGTATAGCGGGGCAGAATACGCAGTATTTT.

In this sample, this clonotype turned up a few times. The chain links TRBV7-9 to TRBJ1-2; a weak D match, TRBD1 (5 bases). CDR1 SEHNR and CDR2 FQNEAQ come from the germline V gene (reference sequence). The CDR3 runs to 15 residues. V shed 1 base and J shed 0 bases, with 9 bases lying between them. The CDR3 here is CASSLGTTANYGYTF. The CDR3 coding sequence is TGTGCCAGCAGCTTAGGGACAACTGCTAACTATGGCTACACCTTC.

The sample holds many counts of this clonotype. V is TRBV20-1 and J is TRBJ2-3, with TRBD2 matching over 10 bases. The CDR3 is 18 residues long. The ends lost 6 bases at V and 4 bases at J; junction bases unmatched: 19. The V gene's germline CDR1 is DFQATT and CDR2 SNEGSKA (reference sequence). The CDR3 region is CSARNPIPSGGAADTQYF. As DNA, the CDR3 is TGCAGTGCCAGAAACCCGATACCGAGCGGGGGGGCTGCAGATACGCAGTATTTT.

There are a few counts of this clonotype. The genes are TRBV25-1 and TRBJ2-1; TRBD2 might be the D (5 bases). Deletions cut 2 bases from V and 1 base from J, with 9 bases between. The CDR3 contains 15 residues. Per the germline V gene, CDR1 is MGHDK and CDR2 is SYGVNS. In DNA, the CDR3 is TGTGCCAGCAGTGAACAGGAGGCATCCTACAATGAGCAGTTCTTC. Translation: CASSEQEASYNEQFF.

This clonotype was seen only a few times. V usage is TRBV9 and J usage is TRBJ2-5; TRBD2 aligns across 12 bases. The CDR3 covers 15 residues. Germline V gene lookup returns CDR1 SGDLS and CDR2 YYNGEE. The V segment lost 3 bases and the J segment 5 bases; nucleotides outside the gene matches: 5. CDR3 nucleotide sequence: TGTGCCAGCAGCGCGACTAGCGGGAGTTGGGAGACCCAGTACTTC. Protein: CASSATSGSWETQYF.

The chain links TRBV10-2 to TRBJ2-2; 13 bases match TRBD2. Germline V CDR1 and CDR2: WSHSY, SAAADI. V gave up 5 bases and J gave up 5 bases; unmatched junction bases: 8. This CDR3 is 17 amino acids long. CDR3: CASSRTSGGIGTGELFF. The CDR3 DNA is TGCGCCAGCAGTCGGACTAGCGGGGGAATAGGGACCGGGGAGCTGTTTTTT.

The chain carries TRBV20-1 and TRBJ1-4; a possible D gene is TRBD1 (6 bases). The V end was cut by 6 bases, the J end by 4 bases, with 12 bases between. Germline CDR1 is DFQATT and CDR2 is SNEGSKA (reference sequence). The CDR3 has 13 amino acids. CDR3 residues: CSARTGHNEKLFF. CDR3 DNA sequence: TGCAGTGCCCGAACAGGGCATAATGAAAAACTGTTTTTT.

This clonotype has only a few counts. This rearrangement joins TRBV4-3 to TRBJ2-1, with D perhaps TRBD1 or TRBD2 (5 bases each). From germline, CDR1 is LGHNA and CDR2 YSLEER. Trimming removed 0 bases at V and 15 bases at J, with 15 bases between. The CDR3 is made up of 13 amino acids. CDR3 in DNA: TGCGCCAGCAGCCAAGATTTGGGGGAGACCCTGTTCTTC. This sequence encodes CASSQDLGETLFF.

This clonotype occurred a few times. The rearrangement uses TRBV4-1 and TRBJ1-1; TRBD1 matches 8 bases. Germline V CDR1 and CDR2: MGHRA, YSYEKL. This CDR3 is built from 14 residues. The J segment lost 9 bases and the V segment lost 4 bases, leaving 10 bases of the junction unmatched. The CDR3 is CASSRPDREAQAFF. The DNA for the CDR3 is TGCGCCAGCAGCCGGCCGGACAGGGAGGCACAAGCTTTCTTT.

The rearrangement joins TRBV7-9 to TRBJ2-7; 9 bases map to TRBD1. This CDR3 has 15 residues. Germline V CDR1 and CDR2: SEHNR, FQNEAQ (reference sequence). V was pared by 1 base and J by 2 bases, with 3 bases of the junction left unmatched. CDR3 in amino acids: CASSLGTGEPYEQYF. Here the CDR3 DNA reads TGTGCCAGCAGCTTAGGGACAGGGGAACCCTACGAGCAGTACTTC.

This clonotype has a handful of counts. J is TRBJ2-7 and V is TRBV7-2; no firm D call. The CDR3 contains 14 residues. The germline V and J ends were trimmed by 1 base and 0 bases, with 7 bases remaining between them. Germline CDR1 reads SGHTA; CDR2 reads FQGNSA. CDR3 loop: CASSLEKSSYEQYF. The CDR3 DNA is TGTGCCAGCAGCTTAGAAAAAAGCTCCTACGAGCAGTACTTC.

J is TRBJ1-1 and V is TRBV5-1, with D perhaps TRBD1 (5 bases). V was pared by 1 base and J by 5 bases, with 15 bases between. Germline-derived CDR1 and CDR2 are SGHRS and YFSETQ. The CDR3 is 15 amino acids. The CDR3, as DNA: TGCGCCAGCAGCTTGTCACGGGACCTTGGGACTGAAGCTTTCTTT. Amino acid sequence: CASSLSRDLGTEAFF.

The V call is TRBV12-3 or TRBV12-4, the J call TRBJ2-2; TRBD1 might be the D (5 bases). Trimming cost V 4 bases and J 7 bases, with 7 bases left between them. This CDR3 region has 12 residues. This CDR3 is CASSSGYGELFF. DNA of the CDR3: TGTGCCAGCAGTTCAGGGTACGGGGAGCTGTTTTTT.

This sequence joins TRBV7-9 and TRBJ2-5; the D gene could be TRBD1 or TRBD2 (6 bases each). Germline loops: CDR1 SEHNR, CDR2 FQNEAQ (reference sequence). The V end was cut by 6 bases, the J end by 0 bases, with 14 bases between. The CDR3 covers 15 residues. CDR3 in amino acids: CASRQGGLYQETQYF. In nucleotides, the CDR3 is TGTGCCAGCAGGCAAGGGGGACTTTACCAAGAGACCCAGTACTTC. Supplemented by reference TRBV7-9 and TRBJ2-5, the full variable domain reads DTGVSQNPRHKITKRGQNVTFRCDPISEHNRLYWYRQTLGQGPEFLTYFQNEAQLEKSRLLSDRFSAERPKGSFSTLEIQRTEQGDSAMYLCASRQGGLYQETQYFGPGTRLLVL.

This clonotype was recorded a few times. This sequence joins TRBV2 and TRBJ2-1, with 8 bases lining up with TRBD2. V lost 0 bases, J lost 3 bases, and 4 bases stayed unmatched. The CDR3 has 16 amino acids. CDR1 is SNHLY and CDR2 is FYNNEI in the germline V gene. The DNA for the CDR3 is TGTGCCAGCAGTGAAGCGCGTCTAGCGGGCTACAATGAGCAGTTCTTC. Amino acid sequence: CASSEARLAGYNEQFF.

This clonotype has just a few counts. The V and J genes are TRBV20-1 and TRBJ2-3; TRBD2 is a possible D gene (6 bases). Germline CDR1 reads DFQATT; CDR2 reads SNEGSKA (reference sequence). Between the trimmed V and J ends, which lost 4 bases and 8 bases, there was a span of 13 bases. This CDR3 is 12 amino acids long. CDR3 region: CSATLAGGTQYF. The CDR3 bases are TGCAGTGCTACCCTCGCCGGGGGTACGCAGTATTTT.

The chain has TRBV3-1 and TRBJ1-2; D is undetermined. This CDR3 region has 13 residues. Germline lookup yields CDR1 LGHDT and CDR2 YNNKEL (reference sequence). Between the trimmed V and J ends, which lost 2 bases and 4 bases, there was a span of 8 bases. The CDR3 sequence: CASSQMDTYGYTF. CDR3 DNA sequence: TGTGCCAGCAGCCAAATGGATACCTATGGCTACACCTTC.

This clonotype was seen ten or more times. This chain links TRBV6-1 with TRBJ2-1, with TRBD2 as a possible D gene (6 bases). This CDR3 comprises 14 residues. Trimming pared 9 bases from V and 6 bases from J, leaving 18 bases between. Germline V gene sequence: CDR1 MNHNS, CDR2 SASEGT. The CDR3 sequence: CASVNGGGANEQFF. In nucleotides, the CDR3 is TGTGCCAGTGTAAATGGGGGAGGAGCCAATGAGCAGTTCTTC.

The genes are TRBV4-3 and TRBJ2-7; 10 nucleotides line up with TRBD2. The CDR3 has 17 amino acids. Germline loops: CDR1 LGHNA, CDR2 YSLEER. Trimming took 1 base from V and 4 from J; bases not matched to a gene: 10. CDR3 region: CASSQAAVAGGTYEQYF. For the CDR3, the DNA is TGCGCCAGCAGCCAAGCAGCTGTAGCGGGAGGTACATACGAGCAGTACTTC.

This chain uses TRBV5-1 with TRBJ1-5; D unclear. The V gene's germline CDR1 is SGHRS and CDR2 YFSETQ. This CDR3 has 13 amino acids. Between the trimmed V and J ends, which lost 2 bases and 4 bases, there was a span of 7 bases. The CDR3 reads CASSFEVNQPQHF. The CDR3 DNA is TGCGCCAGCAGCTTCGAAGTTAATCAGCCCCAGCATTTT.